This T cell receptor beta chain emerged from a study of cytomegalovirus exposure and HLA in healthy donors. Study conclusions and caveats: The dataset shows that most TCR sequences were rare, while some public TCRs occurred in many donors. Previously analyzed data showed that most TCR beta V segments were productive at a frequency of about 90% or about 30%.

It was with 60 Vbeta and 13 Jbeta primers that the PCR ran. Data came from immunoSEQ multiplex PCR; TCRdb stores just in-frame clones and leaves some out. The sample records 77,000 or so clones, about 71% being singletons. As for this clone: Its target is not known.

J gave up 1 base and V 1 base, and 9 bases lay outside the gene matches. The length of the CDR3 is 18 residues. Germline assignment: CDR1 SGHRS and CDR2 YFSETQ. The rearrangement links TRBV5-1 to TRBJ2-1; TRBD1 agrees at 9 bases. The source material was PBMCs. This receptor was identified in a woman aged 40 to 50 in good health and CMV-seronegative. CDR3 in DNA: TGCGCCAGCAGCTTGACTATCTATGGGACAGGGTCCTACAATGAGCAGTTCTTC. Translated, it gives CASSLTIYGTGSYNEQFF.